These 25 T cell receptor beta chains share one sample of origin, sequenced in a study of control samples from healthy donors and cancer patients. Profiled with immunoSEQ multiplex PCR; TCRdb holds only in-frame clones, not every one. The data contain more than 65,000 clones, over 65% of them seen just once; the ten biggest clones take up around 15%. Sequencing input: blood. These receptors came from a man aged 45-65 years in good health.

V usage is TRBV6-5 and J usage is TRBJ1-1, with unresolved D. In germline, CDR1 is MNHEY, CDR2 SVGAGI. The CDR3 totals 15 residues. Deletions cut 2 bases from V and 0 bases from J, with 10 bases between. The CDR3 spells CASSYGLGMNTEAFF. The CDR3 nucleotides are TGTGCCAGCAGTTACGGTCTAGGAATGAACACTGAAGCTTTCTTT.

This sequence joins TRBV24-1 and TRBJ1-5, with 9 bases lining up with TRBD1. The germline CDR1 and CDR2 sequences are KGHDR and SFDVKD. The CDR3 sequence is 15 residues long. V lost 4 bases and J lost 7; bases outside the gene matches: 7. This CDR3 is CATSDSGQGFQPQHF. The CDR3 nucleotides are TGTGCCACCAGTGACTCTGGACAGGGGTTCCAGCCCCAGCATTTT.

The sample holds one count of this clone. This sequence joins TRBV14 and TRBJ2-7, with TRBD2 matching over 7 bases. The CDR3 extends over 15 amino acids. CDR1 and CDR2 from the germline V gene are SGHDN and FVKESK. The junction had 11 bases not matched to a gene; V was cut back by 4 bases and J by 5 bases. The CDR3 region is CASSRGLVDRHEQYF. The CDR3 DNA reads TGTGCCAGCAGCCGCGGACTAGTCGACCGCCACGAGCAGTACTTC.

The V gene is TRBV7-8, the J gene TRBJ2-7; 8 nucleotides line up with TRBD1. Germline V CDR1 and CDR2: SGHVS, FQNEAQ. V dropped 1 base and J dropped 3; count of bases not matched to a gene: 5. The CDR3 has 15 amino acids. The CDR3: CASSLDATGDYEQYF. The DNA of the CDR3 is TGTGCCAGCAGCTTAGACGCGACAGGGGACTACGAGCAGTACTTC.

This clone is a singleton in its sample. This sequence joins TRBV30 and TRBJ1-2; D might be TRBD1 (6 bases). V lost 4 bases, J lost 3 bases, and 27 bases lay in between. CDR1 is GTSNPN and CDR2 is SVGIG in the germline V gene (reference sequence). The CDR3 is made up of 18 amino acids. CDR3 bases: TGTGCCTGGACCACCGTCGGACGTGGACAGTCATATGACTATGGCTACACCTTC. Residues: CAWTTVGRGQSYDYGYTF.

This clone was seen a single time. The chain has TRBV27 and TRBJ2-3; D not certain. Germline CDR1 MNHEY, CDR2 SMNVEV (reference sequence). Trimming took 8 bases from V and 6 from J, leaving 9 bases between them. This CDR3 contains 11 residues. This CDR3 reads CASGPRDTQYF. DNA of the CDR3: TGTGCCAGCGGACCGAGGGATACGCAGTATTTT.

The rearrangement links TRBV11-2 to TRBJ2-7; 8 bases are a match to TRBD2. V lost 5 bases to trimming and J lost 1 base; unmatched junction nucleotides: 7. The CDR3 contains 15 residues. Germline CDR1 and CDR2: SGHAT and FQNNGV. CDR3 nucleotides: TGTGCCAGCAGCCGGATAACTAGCGGATCCTACGAGCAGTACTTC. Protein sequence: CASSRITSGSYEQYF. The whole variable domain, filled in from reference TRBV11-2 and TRBJ2-7, reads EAGVAQSPRYKIIEKRQSVAFWCNPISGHATLYWYQQILGQGPKLLIQFQNNGVVDDSQLPKDRFSAERLKGVDSTLKIQPAKLEDSAVYLCASSRITSGSYEQYFGPGTRLTVT.

The rearrangement links TRBV11-3 to TRBJ2-7, with 8 bases fitting TRBD1. CDR1 is SGHNT and CDR2 is YENEEA in the germline V gene. This CDR3 is built from 15 residues. Germline trimming cut 1 base from V and 7 bases from J; bases unmatched to any gene: 9. CDR3 DNA: TGTGCCAGCAGCTTAGTCGGGCAGGGGGCTCGGGAGCAGTACTTC. Amino acids: CASSLVGQGAREQYF. The variable domain in full, with the rest retrieved from reference TRBV11-3 and TRBJ2-7, is EAGVVQSPRYKIIEKKQPVAFWCNPISGHNTLYWYLQNLGQGPELLIRYENEEAVDDSQLPKDRFSAERLKGVDSTLKIQPAELGDSAVYLCASSLVGQGAREQYFGPGTRLTVT.

J is TRBJ1-4 and V is TRBV5-4; weak D call: TRBD1 (5 bases). Germline V CDR1 and CDR2: SGHNT, YYREEE (reference sequence). V lost 10 bases, J lost 3 bases, and 13 bases lay in between. There are 13 residues in the CDR3. The CDR3, as DNA: TGTGCCGGGTCTGGGGCCGCTAATGAAAAACTGTTTTTT. Translated: CAGSGAANEKLFF.

The chain uses TRBV18 and TRBJ2-5; maybe TRBD2 (6 bases). CDR1 is KGHSH and CDR2 is LQKENI in the germline V gene. V was shortened by 5 bases and J by 2 bases, with 12 bases between the two germline ends. The CDR3 has 14 residues. CDR3 nucleotides: TGTGCCAGCTCAGCGGGACTGGCACAAGAGACCCAGTACTTC. It codes for CASSAGLAQETQYF.

The chain employs TRBV28 and TRBJ2-1, with 9 positions matching TRBD1. Germline V gene sequence: CDR1 MDHEN, CDR2 SYDVKM. With 7 bases clipped from V and 8 bases from J, the junction kept 12 bases outside the gene matches. This CDR3 contains 15 residues. The DNA of the CDR3 is TGTGCCAGCAATAAACCGGGACAGGGTAAAGATGAGCAGTTCTTC. It is translated as CASNKPGQGKDEQFF.

The chain employs TRBV7-6 and TRBJ1-1; the D is unclear. V was cut by 5 bases and J by 0 bases, with 7 bases left in between. Germline V CDR1 and CDR2: SGHVS, FNYEAQ. The CDR3 covers 13 residues. The CDR3 sequence is CASSPRMNTEAFF. CDR3 nucleotide sequence: TGTGCCAGCAGCCCCCGAATGAACACTGAAGCTTTCTTT.

The chain has TRBV5-4 and TRBJ2-5; 7 bases are a match to TRBD2. V lost 3 bases, J lost 5 bases, and 4 bases stayed unmatched. The CDR3 extends over 13 amino acids. CDR1 SGHNT and CDR2 YYREEE come from the germline V gene (reference sequence). The CDR3 loop is CASSWGGAETQYF. The CDR3 DNA reads as TGTGCCAGCAGCTGGGGGGGAGCGGAGACCCAGTACTTC.

This chain connects TRBV7-9 to TRBJ2-7; 9 bases are shared with TRBD1. J lost 6 bases, V lost 5 bases, and 2 bases had no gene match. Germline lookup yields CDR1 SEHNR and CDR2 FQNEAQ (reference sequence). The CDR3 runs to 12 residues. The DNA of the CDR3 is TGTGCCAGCAGCCCGACAGGGGGCGAGCAGTACTTC. This codes for CASSPTGGEQYF.

This clone was recorded once. The V gene is TRBV5-4, the J gene TRBJ1-4; a weak D match, TRBD1 (5 bases). CDR1 and CDR2 from the germline V gene are SGHNT and YYREEE (reference sequence). The CDR3 is 13 amino acids. Trimming removed 0 bases at V and 8 bases at J, with 8 bases between. The DNA of the CDR3 is TGTGCCAGCAGCTTGGCAGGGAACGAAAAACTGTTTTTT. Residues: CASSLAGNEKLFF.

The V gene is TRBV5-1, the J gene TRBJ2-2; D possibly corresponds to TRBD1 (6 bases). This CDR3 is 15 amino acids long. Trimming left V 2 bases short and J 5 bases short, with 13 bases between. In germline, CDR1 is SGHRS, CDR2 YFSETQ. As DNA, the CDR3 is TGCGCCAGCAGCTTCGGCGCAGGGGATACCGGGGAGCTGTTTTTT. The encoded protein is CASSFGAGDTGELFF.

This chain links TRBV19 with TRBJ1-1; D is perhaps TRBD1 (5 bases). Between the trimmed V and J ends, which lost 2 bases and 1 base, there was a span of 14 bases. Germline V gene sequence: CDR1 LNHDA, CDR2 SQIVND (reference sequence). The CDR3 is 16 amino acids. CDR3 protein: CASSINKGLGNTEAFF. For the CDR3, the DNA is TGTGCCAGTAGTATAAACAAGGGACTGGGGAACACTGAAGCTTTCTTT. The whole variable domain, remainder taken from reference TRBV19 and TRBJ1-1, is DGGITQSPKYLFRKEGQNVTLSCEQNLNHDAMYWYRQDPGQGLRLIYYSQIVNDFQKGDIAEGYSVSREKKESFPLTVTSAQKNPTAFYLCASSINKGLGNTEAFFGQGTRLTVV.

The rearrangement uses TRBV5-1 and TRBJ1-2; 9 bases line up with TRBD1. CDR1 is SGHRS and CDR2 is YFSETQ in the germline V gene. The CDR3 has 16 residues. The V gene end was trimmed by 4 bases and the J gene end by 5 bases; junction bases not matched to a gene: 12. The DNA of the CDR3 is TGCGCCAGCAGCCCCGTCCCCCCCGACAGGGGGTATGGCTACACCTTC. It is translated as CASSPVPPDRGYGYTF.

This clone appeared a single time. Other nucleotide sequences from this sample produce the same CDR3. The DNA of the CDR3 is TGCAGCGTTGGCCACTCCTACGAGCAGTACTTC. Translation gives CSVGHSYEQYF. The V gene is TRBV29-1, the J gene TRBJ2-7; D call uncertain. Germline V gene sequence: CDR1 SQVTM, CDR2 ANQGSEA. Trimming removed 4 bases from V and 0 bases from J, with 4 bases in between. The CDR3 consists of 11 residues.

Points on this clone: Other DNA sequences of this sample code for an identical CDR3. This chain connects TRBV30 to TRBJ1-2, with D hard to call. Per germline, CDR1 GTSNPN and CDR2 SVGIG (reference sequence). The CDR3 has 13 residues. V was cut by 0 bases and J by 2 bases, with 7 bases left in between. DNA for the CDR3: TGTGCCTGGAGTGTAGACGGAAACTATGGCTACACCTTC. Amino acids: CAWSVDGNYGYTF.

The J gene is TRBJ2-1, the V gene TRBV18; D not resolved. V lost 8 bases and J 10 bases, leaving 24 bases between the germline ends. The CDR3 consists of 15 residues. CDR1 is KGHSH, CDR2 LQKENI, per germline. The DNA for the CDR3 is TGTGCCAGCGCAATCGATGAAGGTTTCTCTGGGGAGCAGTTCTTC. Translation: CASAIDEGFSGEQFF.

The V and J genes are TRBV5-5 and TRBJ2-3, with 9 nucleotides matching TRBD1. Trimming cost V 3 bases and J 2 bases; bases outside gene matches: 4. The CDR3 runs to 15 residues. The germline V gene encodes CDR1 SGHKS and CDR2 YYEKEE (reference sequence). CDR3 in amino acids: CASSWGQGNTDTQYF. The CDR3 region has the DNA TGTGCCAGCAGCTGGGGACAGGGAAACACAGATACGCAGTATTTT.

The rearrangement links TRBV4-1 to TRBJ2-7; tentatively, D is TRBD2 (5 bases). There are 17 residues in the CDR3. Per germline, CDR1 MGHRA and CDR2 YSYEKL. Trimming left V 4 bases short and J 0 bases short, with 19 bases between. In nucleotides, the CDR3 is TGCGCCAGCAGCCTCATCAGCGGCACTCCGAGCTCCTACGAGCAGTACTTC. Amino acid sequence: CASSLISGTPSSYEQYF.

The V call is TRBV2, the J call TRBJ2-7; tentatively, D is TRBD2 (5 bases). The CDR3 is 14 residues long. The ends were cut back, 3 bases at V and 0 bases at J, with 9 bases in the middle. Germline V CDR1 and CDR2: SNHLY, FYNNEI. The CDR3 coding sequence is TGTGCCAGCAGTGATAAGCGGCCCTCCTACGAGCAGTACTTC. This encodes CASSDKRPSYEQYF.

The table lists this clone with a count of one. This sequence joins TRBV2 and TRBJ2-7; TRBD1 or TRBD2 may be the D gene (5 bases each). This CDR3 contains 14 residues. Germline values: CDR1 SNHLY, CDR2 FYNNEI. Between the trimmed V and J ends, which lost 8 bases and 0 bases, there was a span of 14 bases. Here the CDR3 reads CASGETVPSYEQYF. CDR3 DNA sequence: TGTGCCAGCGGGGAGACAGTCCCCTCCTACGAGCAGTACTTC.